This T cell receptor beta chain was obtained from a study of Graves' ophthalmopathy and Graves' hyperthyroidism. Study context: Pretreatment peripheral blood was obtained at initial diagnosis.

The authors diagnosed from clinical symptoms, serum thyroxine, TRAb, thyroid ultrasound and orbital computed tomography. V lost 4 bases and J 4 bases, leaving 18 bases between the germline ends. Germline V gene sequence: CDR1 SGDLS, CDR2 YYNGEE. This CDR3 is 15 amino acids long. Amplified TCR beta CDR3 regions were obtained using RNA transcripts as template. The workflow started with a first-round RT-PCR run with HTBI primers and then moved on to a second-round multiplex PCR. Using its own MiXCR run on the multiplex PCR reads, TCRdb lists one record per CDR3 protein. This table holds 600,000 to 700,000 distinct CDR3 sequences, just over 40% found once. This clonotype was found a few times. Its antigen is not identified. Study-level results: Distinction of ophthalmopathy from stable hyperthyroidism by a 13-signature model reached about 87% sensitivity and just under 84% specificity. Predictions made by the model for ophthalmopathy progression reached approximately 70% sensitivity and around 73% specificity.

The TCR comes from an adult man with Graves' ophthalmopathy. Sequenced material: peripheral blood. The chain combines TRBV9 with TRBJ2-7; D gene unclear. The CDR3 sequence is CASSLQPGPLYEQYF. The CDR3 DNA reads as TGTGCCAGCAGCTTACAACCGGGCCCTCTTTACGAGCAGTACTTC.